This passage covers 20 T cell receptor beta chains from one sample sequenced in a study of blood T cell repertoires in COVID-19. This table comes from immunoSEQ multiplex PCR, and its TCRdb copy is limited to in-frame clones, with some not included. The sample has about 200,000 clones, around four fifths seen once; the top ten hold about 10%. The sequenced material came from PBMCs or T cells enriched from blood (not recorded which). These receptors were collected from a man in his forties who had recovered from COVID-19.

The CDR3 sequence: CASSSLSLHF. As DNA, the CDR3 is TGTGCCAGCAGTTCGTTATCCCTCCACTTT. This chain joins TRBV6-6 and TRBJ1-6; no clear D. The CDR3 spans 10 residues. With 4 bases removed from V and 14 bases from J, the gap between germline ends came to 6 bases. Germline lookup yields CDR1 MNHNY and CDR2 SVGAGI (reference sequence).

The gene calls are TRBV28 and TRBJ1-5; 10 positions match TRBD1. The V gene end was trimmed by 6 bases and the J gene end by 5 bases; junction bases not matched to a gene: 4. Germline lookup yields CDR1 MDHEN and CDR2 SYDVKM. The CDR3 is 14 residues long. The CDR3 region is CASRPGTGDQPQHF. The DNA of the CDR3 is TGTGCCAGCAGGCCGGGGACAGGGGATCAGCCCCAGCATTTT.

The CDR3 loop is CASSSGQEHAEAFF. The CDR3 DNA reads as TGTGCCAGCAGCTCTGGACAGGAGCATGCTGAAGCTTTCTTT. This chain uses TRBV7-2 with TRBJ1-1; 7 bases are shared with TRBD1. Germline lookup yields CDR1 SGHTA and CDR2 FQGNSA. The CDR3 spans 14 residues. J was trimmed by 6 bases and V by 4 bases; bases with no gene match: 8.

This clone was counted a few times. The CDR3 sequence: CSVGRDSPLHF. In nucleotides, the CDR3 is TGCAGCGTTGGTCGAGATTCACCCCTCCACTTT. The V and J genes are TRBV29-1 and TRBJ1-6, with no clear D. CDR1 SQVTM and CDR2 ANQGSEA come from the germline V gene. The CDR3 spans 11 residues. Trimming stripped 4 bases from V and 8 bases from J, with 6 bases between. The variable domain in full, with the rest retrieved from reference TRBV29-1 and TRBJ1-6, is SAVISQKPSRDICQRGTSLTIQCQVDSQVTMMFWYRQQPGQSLTLIATANQGSEATYESGFVIDKFPISRPNLTFSTLTVSNMSPEDSSIYLCSVGRDSPLHFGNGTRLTVT.

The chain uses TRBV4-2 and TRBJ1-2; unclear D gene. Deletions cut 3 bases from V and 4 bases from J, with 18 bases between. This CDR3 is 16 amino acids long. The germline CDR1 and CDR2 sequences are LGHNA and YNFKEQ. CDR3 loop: CASSHPLSTDSYGYTF. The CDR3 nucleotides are TGTGCCAGCAGCCATCCCCTAAGTACGGACTCCTATGGCTACACCTTC.

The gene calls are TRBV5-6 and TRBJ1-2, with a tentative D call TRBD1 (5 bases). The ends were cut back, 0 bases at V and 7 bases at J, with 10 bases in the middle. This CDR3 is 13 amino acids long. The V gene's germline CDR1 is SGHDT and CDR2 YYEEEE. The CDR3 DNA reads TGTGCCAGCAGCTTGGTGGGGGAGGGTGGCTACACCTTC. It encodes CASSLVGEGGYTF.

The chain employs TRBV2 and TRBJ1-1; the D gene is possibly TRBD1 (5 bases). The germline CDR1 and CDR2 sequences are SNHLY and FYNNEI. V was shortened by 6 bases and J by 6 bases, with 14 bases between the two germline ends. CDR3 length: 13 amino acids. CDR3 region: CASRDRQGPEAFF. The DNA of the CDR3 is TGTGCCAGCAGAGATCGTCAGGGCCCTGAAGCTTTCTTT.

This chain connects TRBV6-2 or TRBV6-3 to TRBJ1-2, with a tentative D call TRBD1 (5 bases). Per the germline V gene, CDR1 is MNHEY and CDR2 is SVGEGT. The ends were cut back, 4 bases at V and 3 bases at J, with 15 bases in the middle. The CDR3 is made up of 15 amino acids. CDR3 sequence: CASSFPLGGDYGYTF. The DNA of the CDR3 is TGTGCCAGCAGTTTTCCCCTCGGGGGAGACTATGGCTACACCTTC.

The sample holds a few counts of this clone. This chain's CDR3 is CASRQVGQEVANYGYTF. CDR3 nucleotide sequence: TGTGCCAGCAGACAGGTCGGACAGGAGGTAGCTAACTATGGCTACACCTTC. The chain joins TRBV7-9 to TRBJ1-2; 7 bases map to TRBD1. V lost 6 bases, J lost 0 bases, and 13 bases stayed unmatched. Germline lookup yields CDR1 SEHNR and CDR2 FQNEAQ (reference sequence). The CDR3 totals 17 residues.

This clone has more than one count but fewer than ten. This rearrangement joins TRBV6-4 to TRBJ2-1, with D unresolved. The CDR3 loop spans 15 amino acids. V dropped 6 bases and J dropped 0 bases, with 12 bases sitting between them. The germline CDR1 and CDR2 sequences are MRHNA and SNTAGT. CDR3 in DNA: TGTGCCAGCAGCAGTCTCGCCAGCTCCTACAATGAGCAGTTCTTC. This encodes CASSSLASSYNEQFF.

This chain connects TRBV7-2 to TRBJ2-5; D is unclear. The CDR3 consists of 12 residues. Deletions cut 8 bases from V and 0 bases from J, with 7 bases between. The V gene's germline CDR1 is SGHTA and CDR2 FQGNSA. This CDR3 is CASQPDQETQYF. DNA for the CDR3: TGTGCCAGCCAACCGGACCAAGAGACCCAGTACTTC.

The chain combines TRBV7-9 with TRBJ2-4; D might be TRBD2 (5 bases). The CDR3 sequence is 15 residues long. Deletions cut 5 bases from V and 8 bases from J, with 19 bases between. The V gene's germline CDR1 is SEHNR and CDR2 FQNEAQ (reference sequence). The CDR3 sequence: CASSPGFREADIQYF. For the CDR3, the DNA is TGTGCCAGCAGCCCGGGATTTAGAGAGGCGGACATTCAGTACTTC.

The CDR3 here is CASSLGTGVGETQYF. DNA of the CDR3: TGTGCCAGCAGCTTGGGGACAGGGGTGGGGGAGACCCAGTACTTC. This sequence joins TRBV5-4 and TRBJ2-5; TRBD1 matches 9 bases. Germline CDR1 SGHNT, CDR2 YYREEE (reference sequence). J lost 5 bases, V lost 0 bases, and 5 bases had no gene match. The length of the CDR3 is 15 residues.

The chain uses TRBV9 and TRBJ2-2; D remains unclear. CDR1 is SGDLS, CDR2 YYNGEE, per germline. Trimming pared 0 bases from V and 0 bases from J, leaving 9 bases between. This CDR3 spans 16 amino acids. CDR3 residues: CASSVENRPNTGELFF. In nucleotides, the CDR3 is TGTGCCAGCAGCGTAGAAAACAGACCGAACACCGGGGAGCTGTTTTTT.

CDR3 loop: CASSLDQGFSGNTIYF. CDR3 sequence (DNA): TGTGCCAGCAGCTTAGATCAGGGTTTCTCTGGAAACACCATATATTTT. The J gene is TRBJ1-3, the V gene TRBV7-9, with D tentatively TRBD1 (5 bases). The V gene's germline CDR1 is SEHNR and CDR2 FQNEAQ (reference sequence). V was pared by 1 base and J by 0 bases, with 10 bases between. This CDR3 is built from 16 residues.

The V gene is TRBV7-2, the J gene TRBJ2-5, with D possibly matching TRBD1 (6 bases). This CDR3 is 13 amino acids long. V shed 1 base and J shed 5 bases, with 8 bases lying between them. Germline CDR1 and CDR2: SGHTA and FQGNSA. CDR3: CASSLDREETQYF. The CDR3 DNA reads TGTGCCAGCAGCTTAGACAGGGAGGAGACCCAGTACTTC.

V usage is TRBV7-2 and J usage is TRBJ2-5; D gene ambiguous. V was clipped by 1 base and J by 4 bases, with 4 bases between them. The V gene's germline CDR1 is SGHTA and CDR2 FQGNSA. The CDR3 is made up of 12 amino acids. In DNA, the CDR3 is TGTGCCAGCAGCTTAGTTAGAGAGACCCAGTACTTC. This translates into CASSLVRETQYF. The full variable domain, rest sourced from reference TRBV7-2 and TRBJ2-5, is GAGVSQSPSNKVTEKGKDVELRCDPISGHTALYWYRQSLGQGLEFLIYFQGNSAPDKSGLPSDRFSAERTGGSVSTLTIQRTQQEDSAVYLCASSLVRETQYFGPGTRLLVL.

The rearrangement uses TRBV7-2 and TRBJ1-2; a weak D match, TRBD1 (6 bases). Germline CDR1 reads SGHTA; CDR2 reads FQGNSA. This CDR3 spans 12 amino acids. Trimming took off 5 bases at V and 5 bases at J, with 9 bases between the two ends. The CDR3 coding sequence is TGTGCCAGCAGCACTCAGGGGTATGGCTACACCTTC. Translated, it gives CASSTQGYGYTF.

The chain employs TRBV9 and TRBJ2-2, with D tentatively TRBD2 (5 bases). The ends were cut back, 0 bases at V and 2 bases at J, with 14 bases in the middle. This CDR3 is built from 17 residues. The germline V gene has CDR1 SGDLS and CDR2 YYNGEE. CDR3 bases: TGTGCCAGCAGCGTAGTAGGTGCAGCGGAAAACACCGGGGAGCTGTTTTTT. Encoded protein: CASSVVGAAENTGELFF.

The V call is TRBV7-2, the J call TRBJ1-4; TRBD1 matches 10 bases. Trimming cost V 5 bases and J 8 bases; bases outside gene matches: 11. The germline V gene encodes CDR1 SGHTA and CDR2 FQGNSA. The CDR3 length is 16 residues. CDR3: CASSRLGGTGVEKLFF. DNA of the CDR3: TGTGCCAGCAGCCGCTTGGGGGGGACAGGGGTCGAAAAACTGTTTTTT.